The 8 T cell receptor beta chains below were found in one sample sequenced in a study of T-cell reconstitution after alpha-beta-depleted transplantation in children. Using unique molecular identifiers, the investigators prepared the TCRbeta library. TCRdb reprocessed the PCR reads via MiXCR and lists one record per CDR3 protein. The repertoire holds roughly 500,000 distinct CDR3 sequences, with 10% to 13% as singletons. The source material was PBMCs, sampled before TCRalphabeta/CD19-depleted stem cell transplant. The receptors stem from a child aged 2 to 9 with inherited bone marrow failure, due to receive a stem cell transplant.

CDR3 sequence: CASNMGLRPLEQFF. CDR3 nucleotides: TGTGCCAGTAATATGGGGCTCCGGCCCCTCGAGCAGTTCTTC. This chain links TRBV28 with TRBJ2-1; D is perhaps TRBD1 (5 bases). Trimming took 9 bases from V and 10 from J, leaving 22 bases between them. The germline V gene has CDR1 MDHEN and CDR2 SYDVKM. This CDR3 comprises 14 residues.

V gene TRBV29-1 combines with J gene TRBJ1-2; 7 nucleotides agree with TRBD1. This CDR3 spans 13 amino acids. Germline V lookup: CDR1 SQVTM, CDR2 ANQGSEA. V lost 4 bases to trimming and J lost 6 bases; unmatched junction nucleotides: 8. The chain's CDR3 is CSVAKEGANGYTF. The CDR3, as DNA: TGCAGCGTTGCCAAGGAGGGGGCGAATGGCTACACCTTC.

The table lists this clonotype with many counts. The chain combines TRBV28 with TRBJ2-5; no reliable D call. The CDR3 contains 14 residues. Germline V gene data show CDR1 as MDHEN and CDR2 as SYDVKM. V was pared by 3 bases and J by 5 bases, with 13 bases between. The CDR3 nucleotides read TGTGCCAGCAGTTTGACTGGCGACGGGGAGACCCAGTACTTC. Its translation: CASSLTGDGETQYF.

This chain connects TRBV15 to TRBJ2-7; maybe TRBD1 (6 bases). The germline V and J ends were trimmed by 2 bases and 2 bases, with 13 bases remaining between them. This CDR3 contains 15 residues. Germline V lookup: CDR1 LNHNV, CDR2 YYDKDF (reference sequence). CDR3: CATSRPDRKPYEQYF. In DNA form, the CDR3 reads TGTGCCACCAGCAGACCCGACAGGAAACCCTACGAGCAGTACTTC.

As regards this clonotype: A much larger clonotype is one base distant, so this may be a read error. The chain combines TRBV29-1 with TRBJ2-6; D is unresolved. There are 20 residues in the CDR3. V lost 6 bases to trimming and J lost 0 bases, with 27 bases between them. The germline CDR1 and CDR2 sequences are SQVTM and ANQGSEA. The CDR3 coding sequence is TGCAGCGTGATGACACCCCTCCTCTTGGTCCATTTCTCTGGGGCCAACGTCCTGACTTTC. Protein product: CSVMTPLLLVHFSGANVLTF.

This clonotype was picked up many times. This chain connects TRBV20-1 to TRBJ2-3; 8 bases line up with TRBD2. CDR3 length: 15 residues. The trim removed 0 bases at V and 2 bases at J, leaving 4 bases unmatched. Per germline, CDR1 DFQATT and CDR2 SNEGSKA (reference sequence). The CDR3 DNA follows: TGCAGTGCTAGAGATATAGCGGGAATCACAGATACGCAGTATTTT. It is translated as CSARDIAGITDTQYF.

At least ten counts were recorded for this clonotype. The chain recombines TRBV12-3 or TRBV12-4 with TRBJ2-1; D gene unclear. Trimming left V 5 bases short and J 0 bases short, with 8 bases between. The CDR3 loop spans 14 amino acids. The CDR3 spells CASSLTGSYNEQFF. The DNA of the CDR3 is TGTGCCAGCAGTCTAACTGGCTCCTACAATGAGCAGTTCTTC.

There are many counts of this clonotype. This chain links TRBV5-1 with TRBJ2-3, with TRBD1 as a possible D gene (6 bases). The V end lost 4 bases, the J end lost 2 bases, and 11 bases lay between the germline ends. CDR1 is SGHRS, CDR2 YFSETQ, per germline. The CDR3 consists of 14 residues. The CDR3 region is CASSGQSATDTQYF. The CDR3 DNA follows: TGCGCCAGCAGCGGACAGTCGGCCACAGATACGCAGTATTTT.